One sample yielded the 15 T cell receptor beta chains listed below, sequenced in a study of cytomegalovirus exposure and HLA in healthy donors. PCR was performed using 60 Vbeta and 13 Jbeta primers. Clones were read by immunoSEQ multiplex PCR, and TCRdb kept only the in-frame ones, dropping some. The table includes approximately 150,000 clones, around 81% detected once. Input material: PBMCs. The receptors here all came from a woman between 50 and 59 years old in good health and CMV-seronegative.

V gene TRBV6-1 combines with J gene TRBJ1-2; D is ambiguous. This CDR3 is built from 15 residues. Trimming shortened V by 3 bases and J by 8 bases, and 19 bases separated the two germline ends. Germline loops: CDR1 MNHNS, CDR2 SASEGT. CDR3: CASSDRPFTNRGYTF. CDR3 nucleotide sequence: TGTGCCAGCAGTGACCGTCCTTTCACGAATAGAGGCTACACCTTC.

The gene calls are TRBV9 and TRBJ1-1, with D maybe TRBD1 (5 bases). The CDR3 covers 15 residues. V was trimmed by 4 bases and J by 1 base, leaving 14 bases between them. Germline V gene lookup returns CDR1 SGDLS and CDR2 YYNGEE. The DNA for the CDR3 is TGTGCCAGCAGCCCCGGGGGTGGAGAGAACACTGAAGCTTTCTTT. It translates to CASSPGGGENTEAFF.

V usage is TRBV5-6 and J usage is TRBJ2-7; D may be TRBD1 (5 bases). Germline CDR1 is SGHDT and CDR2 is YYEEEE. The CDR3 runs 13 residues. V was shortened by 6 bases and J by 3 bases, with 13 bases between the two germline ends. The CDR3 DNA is TGTGCCAGCACATCAACAGGTGGCTACGAGCAGTACTTC. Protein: CASTSTGGYEQYF.

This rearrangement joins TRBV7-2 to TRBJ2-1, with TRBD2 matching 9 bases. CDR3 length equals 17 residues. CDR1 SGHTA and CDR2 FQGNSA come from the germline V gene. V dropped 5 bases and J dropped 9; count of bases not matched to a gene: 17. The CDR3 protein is CASSLRRAGGVWGEQFF. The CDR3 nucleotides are TGTGCCAGCAGCCTCCGGCGGGCGGGGGGGGTTTGGGGTGAGCAGTTCTTC.

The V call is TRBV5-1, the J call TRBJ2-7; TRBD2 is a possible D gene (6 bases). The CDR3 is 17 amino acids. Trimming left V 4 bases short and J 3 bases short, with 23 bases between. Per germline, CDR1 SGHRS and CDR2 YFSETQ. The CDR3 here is CASSASNLVGTVYEQYF. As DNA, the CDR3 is TGCGCCAGCAGCGCGTCGAACCTAGTAGGGACTGTCTACGAGCAGTACTTC. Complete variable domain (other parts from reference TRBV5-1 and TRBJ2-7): KAGVTQTPRYLIKTRGQQVTLSCSPISGHRSVSWYQQTPGQGLQFLFEYFSETQRNKGNFPGRFSGRQFSNSRSEMNVSTLELGDSALYLCASSASNLVGTVYEQYFGPGTRLTVT.

In nucleotides, the CDR3 is TGCGCCAGCAGTTTGTTACAGATCAGCTCCTACGAGCAGTACTTC. It yields the protein CASSLLQISSYEQYF. The rearrangement joins TRBV5-1 to TRBJ2-7; no reliable D call. The CDR3 covers 15 residues. From germline, CDR1 is SGHRS and CDR2 YFSETQ. V lost 5 bases to trimming and J lost 0 bases, with 15 bases between them. Using reference TRBV5-1 and TRBJ2-7 for the parts outside the CDR3, the full variable domain is KAGVTQTPRYLIKTRGQQVTLSCSPISGHRSVSWYQQTPGQGLQFLFEYFSETQRNKGNFPGRFSGRQFSNSRSEMNVSTLELGDSALYLCASSLLQISSYEQYFGPGTRLTVT.

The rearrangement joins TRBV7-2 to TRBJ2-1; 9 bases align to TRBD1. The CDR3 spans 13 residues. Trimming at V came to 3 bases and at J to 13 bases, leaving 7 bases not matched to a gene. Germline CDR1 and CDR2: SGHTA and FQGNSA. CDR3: CASSLARQGEQFF. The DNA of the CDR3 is TGTGCCAGCAGCTTGGCCAGACAGGGGGAACAGTTCTTC.

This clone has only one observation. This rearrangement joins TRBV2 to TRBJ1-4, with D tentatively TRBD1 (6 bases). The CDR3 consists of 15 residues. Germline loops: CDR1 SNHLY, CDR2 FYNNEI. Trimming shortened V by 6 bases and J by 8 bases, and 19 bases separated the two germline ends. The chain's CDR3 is CASRQGGDLGEKLFF. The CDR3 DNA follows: TGTGCCAGCAGACAGGGTGGAGATTTAGGAGAAAAACTGTTTTTT. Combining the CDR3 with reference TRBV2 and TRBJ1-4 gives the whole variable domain EPEVTQTPSHQVTQMGQEVILRCVPISNHLYFYWYRQILGQKVEFLVSFYNNEISEKSEIFDDQFSVERPDGSNFTLKIRSTKLEDSAMYFCASRQGGDLGEKLFFGSGTQLSVL.

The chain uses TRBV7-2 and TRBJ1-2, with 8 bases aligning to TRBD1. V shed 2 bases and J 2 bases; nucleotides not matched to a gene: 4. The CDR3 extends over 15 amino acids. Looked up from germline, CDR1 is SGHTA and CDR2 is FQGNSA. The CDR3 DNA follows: TGTGCCAGCAGCTTAATTGGGACAGGCAACTATGGCTACACCTTC. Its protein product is CASSLIGTGNYGYTF.

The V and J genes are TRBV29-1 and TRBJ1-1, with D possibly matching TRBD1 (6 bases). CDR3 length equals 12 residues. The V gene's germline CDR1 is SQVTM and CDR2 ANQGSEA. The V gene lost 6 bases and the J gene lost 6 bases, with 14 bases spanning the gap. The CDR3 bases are TGCAGCGTGTCAGGGGTAGGGGCTGAAGCTTTCTTT. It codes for CSVSGVGAEAFF.

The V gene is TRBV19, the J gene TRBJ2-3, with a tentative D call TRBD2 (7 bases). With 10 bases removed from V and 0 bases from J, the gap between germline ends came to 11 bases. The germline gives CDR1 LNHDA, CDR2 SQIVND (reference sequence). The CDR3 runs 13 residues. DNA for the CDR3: TGTGCCACCGCGGGGGCTAGCACAGATACGCAGTATTTT. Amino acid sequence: CATAGASTDTQYF.

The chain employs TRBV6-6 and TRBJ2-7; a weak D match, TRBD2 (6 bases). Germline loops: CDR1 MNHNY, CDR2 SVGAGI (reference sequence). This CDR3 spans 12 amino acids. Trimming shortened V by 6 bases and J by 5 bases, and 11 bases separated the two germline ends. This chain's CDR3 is CASSSRGNEQYF. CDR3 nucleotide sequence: TGTGCCAGCAGCTCCCGGGGGAACGAGCAGTACTTC.

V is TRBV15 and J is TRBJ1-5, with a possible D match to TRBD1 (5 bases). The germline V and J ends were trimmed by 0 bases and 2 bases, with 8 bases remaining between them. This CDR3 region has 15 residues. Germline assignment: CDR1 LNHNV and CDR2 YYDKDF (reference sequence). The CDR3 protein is CATSRDSGGNQPQHF. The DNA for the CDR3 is TGTGCCACCAGCAGAGATTCGGGGGGCAATCAGCCCCAGCATTTT.

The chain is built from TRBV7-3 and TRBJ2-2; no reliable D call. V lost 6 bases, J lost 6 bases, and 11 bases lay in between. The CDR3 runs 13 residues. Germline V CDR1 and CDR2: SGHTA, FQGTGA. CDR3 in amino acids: CASRPNPAGELFF. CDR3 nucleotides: TGTGCCAGCAGGCCTAATCCGGCCGGGGAGCTGTTTTTT.

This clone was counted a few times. In nucleotides, the CDR3 is TGCGCCAGCAGCTTAATCCAGGTCACCGGGGAGCTGTTTTTT. Translated: CASSLIQVTGELFF. The chain joins TRBV5-1 to TRBJ2-2; no firm D call. This CDR3 has 14 residues. Germline values: CDR1 SGHRS, CDR2 YFSETQ. Trimming removed 2 bases from V and 4 bases from J, with 9 bases in between.